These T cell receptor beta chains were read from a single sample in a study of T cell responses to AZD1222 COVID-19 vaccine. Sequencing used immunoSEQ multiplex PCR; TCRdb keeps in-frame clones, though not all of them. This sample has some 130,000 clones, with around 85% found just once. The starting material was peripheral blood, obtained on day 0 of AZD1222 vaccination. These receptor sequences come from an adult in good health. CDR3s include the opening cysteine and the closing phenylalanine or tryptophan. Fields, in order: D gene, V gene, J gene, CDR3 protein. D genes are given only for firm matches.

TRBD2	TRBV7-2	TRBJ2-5	CASSLPVGLAGLQETQYF
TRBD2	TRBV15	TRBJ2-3	CATSRPGLDTDTQYF
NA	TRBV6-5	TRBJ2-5	CASSYSILETQYF
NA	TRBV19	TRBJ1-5	CASSIDGQPQHF
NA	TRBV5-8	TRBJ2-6	CASSTGNSGANVLTF
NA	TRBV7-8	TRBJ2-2	CASSRDTGELFF
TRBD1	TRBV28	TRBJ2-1	CASRRQGNEQFF
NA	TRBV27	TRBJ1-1	CASSFSDRMNTEAFF
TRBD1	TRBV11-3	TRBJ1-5	CARYRDRGRSNQPQHF
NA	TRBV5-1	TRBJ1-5	CASSFSGGNQPQHF
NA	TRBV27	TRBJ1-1	CASSPYITTEAFF
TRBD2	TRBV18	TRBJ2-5	CASSPLAGGYQETQYF
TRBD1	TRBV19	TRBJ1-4	CASSPYRGSEKLFF
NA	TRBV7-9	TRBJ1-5	CASSFPGGNQPQHF
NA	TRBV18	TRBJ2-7	CASSPSRGEGSSYEQYF